This T cell receptor beta chain is from a study of T-cell memory formation after mild COVID-19. Study outcomes and limitations: Day 15 to 85 contracting clones showed balanced CD4/CD8; day 15 to 37 expanders favored CD4+.

Regarding this clonotype: No antigen is known for it.

TCRdb re-called the 5' RACE reads through MiXCR, storing one row per CDR3 protein. The table lists roughly 170,000 distinct CDR3 sequences, roughly a fifth of them singletons. Trimming removed 3 bases from V and 8 bases from J; junction bases left unmatched: 9. The CDR3 is made up of 16 amino acids. Material: PBMCs or a T cell subset sorted from them (not recorded which). This chain uses TRBV12-3 or TRBV12-4 with TRBJ2-1, with TRBD2 matching 11 bases. This TCR came from an adult woman who had mild COVID-19 (a few samples of this study predate the infection). Cell type and time point are not known. This CDR3 reads CASSFGIAGGRDEQFF. CDR3 sequence (DNA): TGTGCCAGCAGTTTCGGGATAGCGGGAGGGCGGGATGAGCAGTTCTTC.